This T cell receptor beta chain was sequenced in a study of blood T cell repertoires in COVID-19. Study background: Samples of COVID-19 (acute and convalescent) were obtained from the United States, Italy and Spain.

In the authors' methods: From reference gene primer amplification, estimates of nucleated cell counts were derived. Libraries were prepared by immunoSEQ multiplex PCR; TCRdb keeps only in-frame clonotypes and omits some of them. The V and J calls and the clone size are those of that table, but D and trimming were determined from the DNA. The sample includes fewer than 150,000 clones, less than 80% of them seen just once. Sequencing input: peripheral blood. This receptor was obtained from a man between 45 and 60 years old with acute or convalescent COVID-19.

Written as DNA, the CDR3 is TGTGCCAGTAGTATGACTAGCGTTTCTGTAGAGACCCAGTACTTC. Protein product: CASSMTSVSVETQYF. This sequence joins TRBV19 and TRBJ2-5, with 8 bases aligning to TRBD2. This CDR3 has 15 residues. V gave up 3 bases and J gave up 4 bases; unmatched junction bases: 7. CDR1 is LNHDA and CDR2 is SQIVND in the germline V gene (reference sequence). Drawing the rest from reference TRBV19 and TRBJ2-5, the complete variable domain is DGGITQSPKYLFRKEGQNVTLSCEQNLNHDAMYWYRQDPGQGLRLIYYSQIVNDFQKGDIAEGYSVSREKKESFPLTVTSAQKNPTAFYLCASSMTSVSVETQYFGPGTRLLVL.